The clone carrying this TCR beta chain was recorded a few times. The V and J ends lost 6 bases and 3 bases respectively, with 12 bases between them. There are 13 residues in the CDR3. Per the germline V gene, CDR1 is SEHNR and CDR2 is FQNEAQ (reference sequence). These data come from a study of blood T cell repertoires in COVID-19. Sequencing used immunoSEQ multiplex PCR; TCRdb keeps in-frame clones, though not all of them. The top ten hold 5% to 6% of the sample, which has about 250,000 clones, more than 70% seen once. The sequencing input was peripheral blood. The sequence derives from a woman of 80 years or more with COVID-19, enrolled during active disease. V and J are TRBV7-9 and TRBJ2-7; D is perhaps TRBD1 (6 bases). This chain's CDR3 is CASSPGQIYEQYF. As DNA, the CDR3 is TGTGCCAGCAGTCCCGGACAGATCTACGAGCAGTACTTC. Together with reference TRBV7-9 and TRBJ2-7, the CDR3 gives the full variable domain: DTGVSQNPRHKITKRGQNVTFRCDPISEHNRLYWYRQTLGQGPEFLTYFQNEAQLEKSRLLSDRFSAERPKGSFSTLEIQRTEQGDSAMYLCASSPGQIYEQYFGPGTRLTVT.